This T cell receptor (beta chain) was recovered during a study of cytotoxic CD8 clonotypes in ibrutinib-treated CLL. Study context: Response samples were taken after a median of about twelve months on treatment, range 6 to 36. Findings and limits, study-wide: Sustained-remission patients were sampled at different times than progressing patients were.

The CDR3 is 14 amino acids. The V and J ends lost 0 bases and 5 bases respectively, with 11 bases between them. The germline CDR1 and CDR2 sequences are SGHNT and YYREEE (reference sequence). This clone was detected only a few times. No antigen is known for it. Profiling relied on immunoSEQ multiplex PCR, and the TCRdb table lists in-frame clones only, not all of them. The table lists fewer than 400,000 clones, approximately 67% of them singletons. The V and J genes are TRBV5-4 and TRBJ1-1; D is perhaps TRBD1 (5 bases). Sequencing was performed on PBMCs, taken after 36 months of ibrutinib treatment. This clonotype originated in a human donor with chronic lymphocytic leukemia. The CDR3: CASSLEGTQTEAFF. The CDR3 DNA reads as TGTGCCAGCAGCTTGGAGGGGACTCAGACTGAAGCTTTCTTT.